This TCR beta chain is drawn from a study of shared clonotypes between healthy human individuals. The repertoire was sequenced with immunoSEQ multiplex PCR; TCRdb's copy has only in-frame clones and lacks some. The table has around 2.5 million clones, over 85% seen once. V was trimmed by 4 bases and J by 4 bases, leaving 11 bases between them. Germline assignment: CDR1 SGHNT and CDR2 YYREEE (reference sequence). The length of the CDR3 is 14 residues. CD4+ cells underwent separation, giving CD45RA+ naive and CD45RA-negative memory subsets. The TCR comes from a man younger than 35 in good health. Some clones in this sample may be carry-over from other donors' samples. This rearrangement joins TRBV5-4 to TRBJ1-4; D not resolved. Input material: naive CD4+ T cells from PBMCs. Subset here: CD45RA+ positively selected. CDR3 residues: CASSPDRYNEKLFF. Written as DNA, the CDR3 is TGTGCCAGCAGCCCCGACCGTTATAATGAAAAACTGTTTTTT.